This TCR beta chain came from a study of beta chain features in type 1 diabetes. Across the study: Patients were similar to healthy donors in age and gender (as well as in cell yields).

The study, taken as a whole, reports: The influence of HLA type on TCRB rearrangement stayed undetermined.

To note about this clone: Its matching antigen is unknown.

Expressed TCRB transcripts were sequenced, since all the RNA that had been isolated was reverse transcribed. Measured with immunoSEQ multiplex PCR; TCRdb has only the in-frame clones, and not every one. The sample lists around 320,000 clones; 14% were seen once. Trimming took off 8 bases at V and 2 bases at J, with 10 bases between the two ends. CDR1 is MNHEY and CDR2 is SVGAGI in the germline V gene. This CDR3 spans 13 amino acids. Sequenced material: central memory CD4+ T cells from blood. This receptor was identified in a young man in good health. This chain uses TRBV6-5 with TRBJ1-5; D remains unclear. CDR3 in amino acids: CASRPGRNQPQHF. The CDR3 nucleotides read TGTGCCAGCCGACCGGGCCGCAATCAGCCCCAGCATTTT.